A single sample gave rise to the 16 T cell receptor beta chains below, sequenced in a study of T cells in localized non-small cell lung cancer. The data were produced by immunoSEQ multiplex PCR, yet TCRdb's version contains in-frame clones alone and is incomplete. Of 30,000 to 40,000 clones listed, around 73% are singletons. The sequencing used peripheral blood, collected before any cancer treatment. The receptor set was obtained from a male donor aged 60 or over with stage II squamous cell lung carcinoma.

This clone was observed a few times. The chain links TRBV9 to TRBJ1-1; D might be TRBD1 (5 bases). CDR1 and CDR2 (germline): SGDLS, YYNGEE. V was trimmed by 1 base and J by 3 bases, leaving 13 bases between them. There are 15 residues in the CDR3. The CDR3 spells CASSVLGDRYTEAFF. The CDR3 DNA sequence: TGTGCCAGCAGCGTATTGGGGGATCGGTACACTGAAGCTTTCTTT.

V usage is TRBV5-1 and J usage is TRBJ1-4, with 7 bases matching TRBD1. The junction had 5 bases not matched to a gene; V was cut back by 4 bases and J by 8 bases. Per the germline V gene, CDR1 is SGHRS and CDR2 is YFSETQ. The CDR3 extends over 13 amino acids. CDR3 sequence: CASSTWTGEKLFF. The CDR3 region has the DNA TGCGCCAGCAGCACCTGGACAGGCGAAAAACTGTTTTTT.

The CDR3 sequence: CASSLEVLAGGPGGELFF. CDR3 in DNA: TGTGCCAGCAGCTTAGAAGTCCTAGCGGGGGGCCCTGGCGGGGAGCTGTTTTTT. The genes are TRBV5-6 and TRBJ2-2; TRBD2 aligns across 11 bases. The CDR3 is made up of 18 amino acids. The junction had 13 bases not matched to a gene; V was cut back by 2 bases and J by 7 bases. Germline CDR1 and CDR2: SGHDT and YYEEEE.

CDR3 in DNA: TGTGCCAGCAGCCCCTACAGGGGGCTGGGATACATTCAGTACTTC. Its protein product is CASSPYRGLGYIQYF. The rearrangement uses TRBV11-2 and TRBJ2-4; 9 bases agree with TRBD1. The CDR3 extends over 15 amino acids. Losses at the gene ends were 5 bases for V and 8 bases for J; bases not matched to a gene: 10. In germline, CDR1 is SGHAT, CDR2 FQNNGV.

The gene calls are TRBV6-5 and TRBJ2-1, with D uncertain. The CDR3 has 12 residues. From germline, CDR1 is MNHEY and CDR2 SVGAGI. V was shortened by 5 bases and J by 4 bases, with 6 bases between the two germline ends. The CDR3 region is CASSGDYNEQFF. The CDR3 DNA sequence: TGTGCCAGCAGTGGGGATTACAATGAGCAGTTCTTC.

V is TRBV2 and J is TRBJ1-4, with 7 bases matching TRBD1. This CDR3 spans 15 amino acids. In germline, CDR1 is SNHLY, CDR2 FYNNEI. The junction had 12 bases not matched to a gene; V was cut back by 6 bases and J by 8 bases. The CDR3 DNA follows: TGTGCCAGCAGCCTGGCGACAGGGTTTAGCGAAAAACTGTTTTTT. Protein sequence: CASSLATGFSEKLFF.

The CDR3 DNA sequence: TGTGCCAGCAGCCGACTAGCGGGAGGCCCCACAGATACGCAGTATTTT. Translated, it gives CASSRLAGGPTDTQYF. The rearrangement uses TRBV7-8 and TRBJ2-3, with 13 positions matching TRBD2. The CDR3 consists of 16 residues. Germline assignment: CDR1 SGHVS and CDR2 FQNEAQ. The V segment lost 5 bases and the J segment 2 bases; nucleotides outside the gene matches: 4.

The V call is TRBV28, the J call TRBJ1-3; maybe TRBD1 (5 bases). The V gene's germline CDR1 is MDHEN and CDR2 SYDVKM. The CDR3 totals 14 residues. V lost 5 bases, J lost 4 bases, and 12 bases lay in between. In DNA form, the CDR3 reads TGTGCCAGCAGTCTTATGGGGGGGGGAAACACCATATATTTT. Protein: CASSLMGGGNTIYF. The whole variable domain, remainder taken from reference TRBV28 and TRBJ1-3, is DVKVTQSSRYLVKRTGEKVFLECVQDMDHENMFWYRQDPGLGLRLIYFSYDVKMKEKGDIPEGYSVSREKKERFSLILESASTNQTSMYLCASSLMGGGNTIYFGEGSWLTVV.

The V and J genes are TRBV5-5 and TRBJ1-4, with D unresolved. Germline CDR1 SGHKS, CDR2 YYEKEE (reference sequence). The CDR3 spans 11 residues. Between the trimmed V and J ends, which lost 6 bases and 3 bases, there was a span of 3 bases. The CDR3 nucleotides read TGTGCCAGCAATGCTAATGAAAAACTGTTTTTT. The encoded protein is CASNANEKLFF.

This chain uses TRBV19 with TRBJ1-2, with a weak D call TRBD1 (5 bases). CDR1 and CDR2 (germline): LNHDA, SQIVND (reference sequence). The length of the CDR3 is 14 residues. V shed 5 bases and J shed 6 bases, with 16 bases lying between them. The chain's CDR3 is CASSASQGRDGYTF. The DNA for the CDR3 is TGTGCCAGTAGTGCATCCCAGGGACGAGATGGCTACACCTTC.

This clone was picked up one time. The V gene is TRBV2, the J gene TRBJ2-3; possibly TRBD1 for D (5 bases). Trimming cost V 6 bases and J 6 bases, with 22 bases left between them. The CDR3 has 16 residues. Germline loops: CDR1 SNHLY, CDR2 FYNNEI. This chain's CDR3 is CASRYQGEYTTDTQYF. The CDR3 DNA reads TGTGCCAGCAGGTACCAAGGGGAATACACAACGGATACGCAGTATTTT.

The V gene is TRBV4-1, the J gene TRBJ2-7, with D maybe TRBD2 (6 bases). This CDR3 region has 17 residues. Trimming shortened V by 1 base and J by 9 bases, and 25 bases separated the two germline ends. Germline CDR1 is MGHRA and CDR2 is YSYEKL. The CDR3 sequence is CASSQVLMGTSPQRQYF. CDR3 in DNA: TGCGCCAGCAGCCAAGTACTCATGGGGACTTCCCCCCAAAGGCAGTACTTC.

This clone was counted only a few times. The V and J genes are TRBV12-5 and TRBJ1-1, with no clear D. V shed 10 bases and J shed 1 base, with 7 bases lying between them. The CDR3 has 11 amino acids. The germline V gene has CDR1 LGHNT and CDR2 FRNRAP. CDR3 residues: CATAENTEAFF. The CDR3 DNA reads TGTGCTACCGCAGAGAACACTGAAGCTTTCTTT. Full variable domain (remainder filled in from reference TRBV12-5 and TRBJ1-1): DARVTQTPRHKVTEMGQEVTMRCQPILGHNTVFWYRQTMMQGLELLAYFRNRAPLDDSGMPKDRFSAEMPDATLATLKIQPSEPRDSAVYFCATAENTEAFFGQGTRLTVV.

The rearrangement joins TRBV9 to TRBJ2-1; unclear D gene. The CDR3 loop spans 16 amino acids. Trimming pared 0 bases from V and 5 bases from J, leaving 15 bases between. The germline V gene has CDR1 SGDLS and CDR2 YYNGEE. CDR3 region: CASSVEVQTLDNEQFF. The CDR3 nucleotides are TGTGCCAGCAGCGTAGAAGTACAAACTCTCGACAATGAGCAGTTCTTC.

The rearrangement uses TRBV10-2 and TRBJ1-1; no clear D. V shed 7 bases and J shed 4 bases, with 13 bases lying between them. From germline, CDR1 is WSHSY and CDR2 SAAADI. CDR3 size: 13 residues. This CDR3 is CASTERGGTEAFF. CDR3 nucleotide sequence: TGCGCCAGCACCGAGCGGGGTGGCACTGAAGCTTTCTTT.

The table lists this clone with a few counts. The V and J genes are TRBV7-9 and TRBJ2-1; no reliable D call. This CDR3 spans 12 amino acids. Trimming removed 4 bases at V and 4 bases at J, with 5 bases between. Germline V gene sequence: CDR1 SEHNR, CDR2 FQNEAQ (reference sequence). This chain's CDR3 is CASSSEYNEQFF. The CDR3 region has the DNA TGTGCCAGCAGCTCCGAATACAATGAGCAGTTCTTC.